This entry lists 25 T cell receptor beta chains sequenced from one sample in a study of shared clonotypes between healthy human individuals. Libraries were prepared by immunoSEQ multiplex PCR; TCRdb keeps only in-frame clonotypes and omits some of them. The table lists more than 2,000,000 clones, about 92% of them singletons, with under 0.15% in the top ten. The source material was naive CD4+ T cells sorted from blood. Subset noted: CD45RA+ positively selected. Every receptor here comes from a man younger than 30 in good health.

The gene calls are TRBV6-5 and TRBJ2-5, with D tentatively TRBD1 (5 bases). The CDR3 is made up of 14 amino acids. Trimming shortened V by 0 bases and J by 5 bases, and 10 bases separated the two germline ends. From germline, CDR1 is MNHEY and CDR2 SVGAGI. In DNA, the CDR3 is TGTGCCAGCAGTTACTCAGCAGGGTGGGAGACCCAGTACTTC. Translated: CASSYSAGWETQYF.

The rearrangement joins TRBV5-4 to TRBJ1-5, with D possibly matching TRBD1 (5 bases). CDR1 and CDR2 (germline): SGHNT, YYREEE (reference sequence). This CDR3 is 13 amino acids long. Trimming removed 3 bases at V and 8 bases at J, with 12 bases between. The CDR3 loop is CASSWDGSEPQHF. The CDR3 bases are TGTGCCAGCAGCTGGGACGGTTCCGAGCCCCAGCATTTT.

The rearrangement joins TRBV5-1 to TRBJ2-5; 11 bases agree with TRBD1. The CDR3 has 18 residues. Germline CDR1 is SGHRS and CDR2 is YFSETQ. J was trimmed by 1 base and V by 4 bases; bases with no gene match: 12. The CDR3 sequence: CASSTGQGARASQETQYF. CDR3 DNA sequence: TGCGCCAGCAGCACCGGACAGGGGGCGCGGGCATCCCAAGAGACCCAGTACTTC.

This clone was found a few times. This chain joins TRBV19 and TRBJ1-1; the D is unclear. This CDR3 has 14 residues. CDR1 is LNHDA and CDR2 is SQIVND in the germline V gene (reference sequence). V was cut by 3 bases and J by 0 bases, with 8 bases left in between. Here the CDR3 DNA reads TGTGCCAGTAGTATTCGGTTAATGAACACTGAAGCTTTCTTT. Protein: CASSIRLMNTEAFF.

This clone was picked up one time. The gene calls are TRBV27 and TRBJ1-2; perhaps TRBD1 as D (5 bases). The germline V and J ends were trimmed by 3 bases and 8 bases, with 16 bases remaining between them. The CDR3 is 14 amino acids. Germline CDR1 reads MNHEY; CDR2 reads SMNVEV (reference sequence). The CDR3 coding sequence is TGTGCCAGCAGTTTCTGGGACTTTTCCGGCGGCTACACCTTC. It encodes CASSFWDFSGGYTF.

V gene TRBV15 combines with J gene TRBJ2-7; D could derive from TRBD1 or TRBD2 (5 bases each). This CDR3 is built from 15 residues. Trimming took off 3 bases at V and 7 bases at J, with 19 bases between the two ends. Per germline, CDR1 LNHNV and CDR2 YYDKDF (reference sequence). In DNA form, the CDR3 reads TGTGCCACCAGCAGCCGGGTTGGGACCCCCAGAGAGCAGTACTTC. This sequence encodes CATSSRVGTPREQYF.

This clone is a singleton in its sample. V usage is TRBV4-1 and J usage is TRBJ1-4; D is ambiguous. The V gene's germline CDR1 is MGHRA and CDR2 YSYEKL. CDR3 length: 16 residues. The V end lost 3 bases, the J end lost 0 bases, and 11 bases lay between the germline ends. The CDR3 sequence: CASSQTPVATNEKLFF. CDR3 nucleotide sequence: TGCGCCAGCAGCCAGACACCCGTTGCAACTAATGAAAAACTGTTTTTT.

This clone has only one observation. This chain links TRBV5-4 with TRBJ2-7, with D maybe TRBD1 (6 bases). V lost 4 bases to trimming and J lost 5 bases, with 10 bases between them. Germline V gene sequence: CDR1 SGHNT, CDR2 YYREEE (reference sequence). The CDR3 is 12 residues long. The CDR3 nucleotides read TGTGCCAGCAGCACACAGGGAGACGAGCAGTACTTC. Its protein product is CASSTQGDEQYF. Full variable domain (missing parts from reference TRBV5-4 and TRBJ2-7): ETGVTQSPTHLIKTRGQQVTLRCSSQSGHNTVSWYQQALGQGPQFIFQYYREEENGRGNFPPRFSGLQFPNYSSELNVNALELDDSALYLCASSTQGDEQYFGPGTRLTVT.

The genes are TRBV6-9 and TRBJ1-3; possibly TRBD1 for D (5 bases). Trimming left V 8 bases short and J 4 bases short, with 15 bases between. Germline V gives CDR1 MNHGY, CDR2 SVAAGI. The CDR3 length is 14 residues. CDR3 region: CASPASRQGNTIYF. The CDR3 DNA follows: TGTGCCAGCCCTGCCTCCCGACAGGGAAACACCATATATTTT.

CDR3 DNA sequence: TGTGCCAGCAGGGACTGGAGCGGGAGTGACAATGAGCAGTTCTTC. As protein: CASRDWSGSDNEQFF. The rearrangement uses TRBV2 and TRBJ2-1, with 8 bases aligning to TRBD2. The CDR3 runs to 15 residues. Germline trimming cut 6 bases from V and 5 bases from J; bases unmatched to any gene: 9. The germline gives CDR1 SNHLY, CDR2 FYNNEI. Filled out from reference TRBV2 and TRBJ2-1, the complete variable domain reads EPEVTQTPSHQVTQMGQEVILRCVPISNHLYFYWYRQILGQKVEFLVSFYNNEISEKSEIFDDQFSVERPDGSNFTLKIRSTKLEDSAMYFCASRDWSGSDNEQFFGPGTRLTVL.

This chain uses TRBV4-1 with TRBJ1-4; the D is unclear. Germline V gene lookup returns CDR1 MGHRA and CDR2 YSYEKL. CDR3 length: 13 residues. With 4 bases removed from V and 3 bases from J, the gap between germline ends came to 6 bases. CDR3 DNA sequence: TGCGCCAGCAGCCCACAGCCTAATGAAAAACTGTTTTTT. This encodes CASSPQPNEKLFF.

This chain joins TRBV5-4 and TRBJ1-6; 8 bases agree with TRBD1. Germline CDR1 reads SGHNT; CDR2 reads YYREEE (reference sequence). The V and J ends lost 4 bases and 5 bases, in that order; junction bases with no gene match: 5. The CDR3 sequence is 15 residues long. CDR3 coding DNA: TGTGCCAGCAGCCTAGGACAGGGCCATAATTCACCCCTCCACTTT. This gives the protein CASSLGQGHNSPLHF.

The rearrangement uses TRBV28 and TRBJ1-4, with 9 bases aligning to TRBD1. The CDR3 runs to 16 residues. Germline V gene data show CDR1 as MDHEN and CDR2 as SYDVKM. After removal of 0 bases from V and 3 bases from J, the junction contained 2 bases not matched to a gene. Written as DNA, the CDR3 is TGTGCCAGCAGTTTATGGGACAGGGGACCTAATGAAAAACTGTTTTTT. This sequence encodes CASSLWDRGPNEKLFF.

The chain recombines TRBV18 with TRBJ1-6; TRBD1 might be the D (6 bases). V was shortened by 6 bases and J by 9 bases, with 18 bases between the two germline ends. Germline assignment: CDR1 KGHSH and CDR2 LQKENI. CDR3 length equals 15 residues. The CDR3 reads CASSPTPGASSPLHF. The CDR3 DNA is TGTGCCAGCTCTCCTACGCCGGGGGCCAGTTCACCCCTCCACTTT. Based on the CDR3 plus reference TRBV18 and TRBJ1-6, the full variable domain is NAGVMQNPRHLVRRRGQEARLRCSPMKGHSHVYWYRQLPEEGLKFMVYLQKENIIDESGMPKERFSAEFPKEGPSILRIQQVVRGDSAAYFCASSPTPGASSPLHFGNGTRLTVT.

Concerning this clone: Other DNA sequences in this specimen translate into the identical CDR3. This chain connects TRBV18 to TRBJ2-1; TRBD1 agrees at 7 bases. The germline CDR1 and CDR2 sequences are KGHSH and LQKENI. The CDR3 is made up of 15 amino acids. V trimming: 3 bases; J trimming: 1 base; junction bases outside the gene matches: 3. In DNA form, the CDR3 reads TGTGCCAGCTCACCGGGACAGAGTTCCTACAATGAGCAGTTCTTC. Protein product: CASSPGQSSYNEQFF.

This clone was seen a single time. Other DNA sequences in the same sample also yield this CDR3. This chain joins TRBV5-1 and TRBJ2-5, with 9 nucleotides matching TRBD1. Germline V gives CDR1 SGHRS, CDR2 YFSETQ. This CDR3 region has 15 residues. V lost 3 bases to trimming and J lost 2 bases; unmatched junction nucleotides: 5. The CDR3 nucleotides are TGCGCCAGCAGCTCGACCGGGACAGGGCAAGAGACCCAGTACTTC. Its protein product is CASSSTGTGQETQYF.

V gene TRBV5-5 combines with J gene TRBJ2-5; 8 bases map to TRBD1. The CDR3 loop spans 14 amino acids. Germline lookup yields CDR1 SGHKS and CDR2 YYEKEE (reference sequence). The junction had 6 bases not matched to a gene; V was cut back by 4 bases and J by 4 bases. This chain's CDR3 is CASSPWTGRETQYF. The DNA for the CDR3 is TGTGCCAGCAGCCCCTGGACAGGGAGAGAGACCCAGTACTTC.

This chain connects TRBV28 to TRBJ1-6; D is unresolved. CDR3 size: 14 residues. Trimming removed 6 bases at V and 8 bases at J, with 14 bases between. Germline CDR1 is MDHEN and CDR2 is SYDVKM. CDR3 sequence (DNA): TGTGCCAGCAGGAAAGGGTTGGGAGATTCACCCCTCCACTTT. Encoded protein: CASRKGLGDSPLHF.

The J gene is TRBJ1-6, the V gene TRBV5-5, with a tentative D call TRBD1 (5 bases). Germline V gene lookup returns CDR1 SGHKS and CDR2 YYEKEE (reference sequence). This CDR3 has 15 residues. V lost 0 bases to trimming and J lost 1 base, with 5 bases between them. The CDR3 is CASSLGQSYNSPLHF. The DNA of the CDR3 is TGTGCCAGCAGCTTGGGACAGTCCTATAATTCACCCCTCCACTTT.

J is TRBJ2-7 and V is TRBV10-3, with TRBD2 as a possible D gene (5 bases). The germline gives CDR1 ENHRY, CDR2 SYGVKD. The CDR3 sequence is 15 residues long. The V gene lost 5 bases and the J gene lost 4 bases, with 18 bases spanning the gap. The CDR3, as DNA: TGTGCCATCAGTCCAAAAAACGGACTGCCTTACGAGCAGTACTTC. Its protein product is CAISPKNGLPYEQYF.

The chain uses TRBV5-1 and TRBJ1-1; the match to TRBD1 covers 7 bases. J gave up 4 bases and V 3 bases, and 6 bases lay outside the gene matches. The CDR3 has 14 amino acids. Germline V gene lookup returns CDR1 SGHRS and CDR2 YFSETQ. CDR3 DNA: TGCGCCAGCAGCTCCACAGGGGATGGCACTGAAGCTTTCTTT. Translated: CASSSTGDGTEAFF. Variable domain in full (rest from reference TRBV5-1 and TRBJ1-1): KAGVTQTPRYLIKTRGQQVTLSCSPISGHRSVSWYQQTPGQGLQFLFEYFSETQRNKGNFPGRFSGRQFSNSRSEMNVSTLELGDSALYLCASSSTGDGTEAFFGQGTRLTVV.

Worth noting for this clone: The identical CDR3 is also encoded by other nucleotide sequences in the sample. The chain joins TRBV6-6 to TRBJ1-1; D possibly corresponds to TRBD1 (5 bases). Germline V CDR1 and CDR2: MNHNY, SVGAGI (reference sequence). Trimming shortened V by 4 bases and J by 3 bases, and 6 bases separated the two germline ends. This CDR3 is 12 amino acids long. CDR3 loop: CASSWGDTEAFF. CDR3 in DNA: TGTGCCAGCAGTTGGGGCGACACTGAAGCTTTCTTT.

The V gene is TRBV14, the J gene TRBJ2-3; 7 positions agree with TRBD2. In germline, CDR1 is SGHDN, CDR2 FVKESK. With 1 base clipped from V and 6 bases from J, the junction kept 1 base outside the gene matches. The CDR3 has 13 amino acids. CDR3 loop: CASSQGEGDTQYF. CDR3 sequence (DNA): TGTGCCAGCAGCCAAGGGGAGGGTGATACGCAGTATTTT.

The chain uses TRBV11-2 and TRBJ2-1; unclear D gene. This CDR3 is 14 amino acids long. Germline V CDR1 and CDR2: SGHAT, FQNNGV. V shed 6 bases and J shed 8 bases, with 17 bases lying between them. The DNA for the CDR3 is TGTGCCAGCAGAACTCGGGTAGGGTCAGATGAGCAGTTCTTC. Amino acids: CASRTRVGSDEQFF.

The chain employs TRBV19 and TRBJ2-1, with 12 bases matching TRBD1. Per the germline V gene, CDR1 is LNHDA and CDR2 is SQIVND (reference sequence). Unmatched junction bases numbered 3, after V lost 7 bases and J lost 5 bases. The CDR3 is 14 residues long. CDR3 loop: CASKGQGADNEQFF. CDR3 DNA sequence: TGTGCCAGTAAGGGACAGGGGGCCGACAATGAGCAGTTCTTC.